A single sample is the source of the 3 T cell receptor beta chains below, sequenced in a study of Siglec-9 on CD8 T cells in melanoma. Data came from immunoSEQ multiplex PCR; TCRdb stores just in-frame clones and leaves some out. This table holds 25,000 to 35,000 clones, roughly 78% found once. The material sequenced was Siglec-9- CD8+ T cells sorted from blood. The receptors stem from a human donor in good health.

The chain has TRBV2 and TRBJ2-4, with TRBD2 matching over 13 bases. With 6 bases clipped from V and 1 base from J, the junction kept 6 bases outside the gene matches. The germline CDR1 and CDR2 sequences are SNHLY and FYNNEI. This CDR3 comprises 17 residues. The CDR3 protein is CASRKGLAGEAKNIQYF. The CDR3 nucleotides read TGTGCCAGCAGGAAAGGACTAGCGGGGGAGGCCAAAAACATTCAGTACTTC.

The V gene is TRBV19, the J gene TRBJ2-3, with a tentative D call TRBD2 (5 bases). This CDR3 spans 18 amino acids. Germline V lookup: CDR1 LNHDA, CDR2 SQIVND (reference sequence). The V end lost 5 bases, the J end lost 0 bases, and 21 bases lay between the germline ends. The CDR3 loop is CASSPHQRRGGSTDTQYF. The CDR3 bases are TGTGCCAGTAGTCCCCACCAGAGACGGGGTGGGAGCACAGATACGCAGTATTTT. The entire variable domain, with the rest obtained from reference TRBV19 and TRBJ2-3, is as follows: DGGITQSPKYLFRKEGQNVTLSCEQNLNHDAMYWYRQDPGQGLRLIYYSQIVNDFQKGDIAEGYSVSREKKESFPLTVTSAQKNPTAFYLCASSPHQRRGGSTDTQYFGPGTRLTVL.

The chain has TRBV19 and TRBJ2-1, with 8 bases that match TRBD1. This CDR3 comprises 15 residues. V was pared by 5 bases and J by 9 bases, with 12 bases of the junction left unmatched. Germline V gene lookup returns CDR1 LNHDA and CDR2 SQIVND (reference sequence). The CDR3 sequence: CASSPGTGGWSEQFF. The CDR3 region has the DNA TGTGCCAGTAGTCCAGGGACAGGCGGATGGAGTGAGCAGTTCTTC.